This TCR beta chain was observed in a study of graft-versus-host responses after intestinal transplantation. Background on the study: Tacrolimus and steroids were given for around 3 years to all recipients after anti-thymocyte globulin induction. Whole-study findings and limits: With peak circulating GvH clone levels came an association with early post-transplant HvG declines. Recipient marrow held GvH clones, some first seen in ileum or blood.

Trimming removed 5 bases at V and 7 bases at J, with 17 bases between. CDR3 length: 14 amino acids. Germline V gives CDR1 MGHRA, CDR2 YSYEKL. On this clone: Its antigen is still unknown.

Only in-frame clones appear in the TCRdb table, and some are missing; sequencing was by immunoSEQ multiplex PCR. Here the sample spans about 130,000 clones, roughly nine tenths being singletons. This clonotype was sampled from a human donor who received an intestinal transplant. The J gene is TRBJ1-2, the V gene TRBV4-1, with D tentatively TRBD1 (5 bases). The source material was unstimulated CD4+ T cells sorted from spleen or lymph node cells, sampled before intestinal transplant. CDR3 in amino acids: CASSEPTPGRGYTF. In DNA form, the CDR3 reads TGCGCCAGCAGCGAACCAACTCCGGGACGTGGCTACACCTTC.